Below are 19 T cell receptor beta chains sequenced from a single sample in a study of blood T cell repertoires in COVID-19. TCRdb's copy holds only in-frame clones and misses some; the assay was immunoSEQ multiplex PCR. Altogether approximately 120,000 clones are present, roughly four fifths being singletons, with the ten largest covering approximately 18%. Sequencing used peripheral blood. These receptors all stem from a man aged 25 to 45 with COVID-19, enrolled during active disease.

The V and J genes are TRBV11-1 and TRBJ2-1, with D tentatively TRBD2 (6 bases). V shed 8 bases and J shed 4 bases, with 12 bases lying between them. The germline CDR1 and CDR2 sequences are SGHAT and FQDESV (reference sequence). The CDR3 is 13 residues long. The DNA of the CDR3 is TGTGCCAGCGGCGGGACGTCGTACAATGAGCAGTTCTTC. As protein: CASGGTSYNEQFF. Complete variable domain (other parts from reference TRBV11-1 and TRBJ2-1): EAEVAQSPRYKITEKSQAVAFWCDPISGHATLYWYRQILGQGPELLVQFQDESVVDDSQLPKDRFSAERLKGVDSTLKIQPAELGDSAMYLCASGGTSYNEQFFGPGTRLTVL.

This chain links TRBV19 with TRBJ1-6; 10 bases are shared with TRBD1. V lost 9 bases, J lost 6 bases, and 11 bases stayed unmatched. The germline V gene has CDR1 LNHDA and CDR2 SQIVND (reference sequence). The CDR3 is made up of 16 amino acids. CDR3 nucleotides: TGTGCCAGCCGAAACCCCAGACAGGGGGCTAATTCACCCCTCCACTTT. Translating it yields CASRNPRQGANSPLHF.

V usage is TRBV6-5 and J usage is TRBJ1-3; TRBD1 might be the D (6 bases). V gave up 5 bases and J gave up 4 bases, with 15 bases separating them. This CDR3 has 15 residues. The germline V gene encodes CDR1 MNHEY and CDR2 SVGAGI. CDR3 amino acids: CASSRTTGSGNTIYF. CDR3 coding DNA: TGTGCCAGCAGTCGCACCACAGGGTCCGGAAACACCATATATTTT.

V is TRBV3-1 (or the pseudogene TRBV3-2) and J is TRBJ2-3; D perhaps matches TRBD1 (8 bases). From germline, CDR1 is LGHDT and CDR2 YNNKEL (reference sequence). This CDR3 is built from 13 residues. V lost 6 bases and J 5 bases, leaving 12 bases between the germline ends. The CDR3 reads CASRQGGLDTQYF. The CDR3 bases are TGTGCCAGCAGACAGGGGGGGTTAGATACGCAGTATTTT.

This rearrangement joins TRBV6-5 to TRBJ1-2; 9 bases are shared with TRBD1. The length of the CDR3 is 15 residues. V shed 6 bases and J 3 bases; nucleotides not matched to a gene: 8. The germline CDR1 and CDR2 sequences are MNHEY and SVGAGI. The CDR3 bases are TGTGCCAGCAGGGTATTGACAGGGGGGGACTATGGCTACACCTTC. It specifies CASRVLTGGDYGYTF.

The CDR3 DNA reads as TGTGCCAGCTCACCGCCCGGGGGGGCCGGGGAGCTGTTTTTT. This gives the protein CASSPPGGAGELFF. The chain uses TRBV18 and TRBJ2-2, with TRBD2 matching 8 bases. Trimming at V came to 3 bases and at J to 6 bases, leaving 3 bases not matched to a gene. Germline V gene lookup returns CDR1 KGHSH and CDR2 LQKENI. The CDR3 is made up of 14 amino acids.

Here the CDR3 reads CASSRRSGRYTGELFF. In DNA form, the CDR3 reads TGTGCCAGCAGTCGACGTAGCGGGAGATACACCGGGGAGCTGTTTTTT. J is TRBJ2-2 and V is TRBV27; 9 bases match TRBD2. This CDR3 region has 16 residues. V shed 5 bases, J shed 3 bases, and the junction held 7 bases outside the gene matches. The germline V gene has CDR1 MNHEY and CDR2 SMNVEV (reference sequence).

V and J are TRBV9 and TRBJ2-2, with D perhaps matching TRBD2 (6 bases). Trimming took 2 bases from V and 0 from J, leaving 11 bases between them. The length of the CDR3 is 16 residues. Germline V CDR1 and CDR2: SGDLS, YYNGEE. The CDR3 DNA follows: TGTGCCAGCAGCGTCACTGGGAGGTCGAACACCGGGGAGCTGTTTTTT. Amino acid sequence: CASSVTGRSNTGELFF.

The V gene is TRBV14, the J gene TRBJ2-5, with TRBD2 as a possible D gene (6 bases). The germline V gene encodes CDR1 SGHDN and CDR2 FVKESK. This CDR3 is built from 15 residues. V lost 4 bases and J 7 bases, leaving 19 bases between the germline ends. This CDR3 is CASSPRAGPLGTQYF. DNA for the CDR3: TGTGCCAGCAGCCCTCGAGCGGGCCCCTTGGGGACCCAGTACTTC.

This clone was detected only a few times. The V and J genes are TRBV6-5 and TRBJ1-5; D call uncertain. The germline V gene encodes CDR1 MNHEY and CDR2 SVGAGI. V lost 7 bases and J lost 7, with 17 bases in between. This CDR3 spans 14 amino acids. As DNA, the CDR3 is TGTGCCAGCAAATACGGATTTGGAGAACAGCCCCAGCATTTT. Protein sequence: CASKYGFGEQPQHF.

The gene calls are TRBV30 and TRBJ2-7; D is unclear. This CDR3 spans 13 amino acids. V shed 5 bases and J shed 3 bases, with 14 bases lying between them. The germline V gene has CDR1 GTSNPN and CDR2 SVGIG (reference sequence). The CDR3 loop reads CAWRSTVHYEQYF. The CDR3 DNA is TGTGCCTGGCGGTCAACAGTTCACTACGAGCAGTACTTC.

As for this clone: One end of the junction varies from germline; a read error may be responsible. This sequence joins TRBV27 and TRBJ2-7; TRBD1 matches at 9 bases. Germline V lookup: CDR1 MNHEY, CDR2 SMNVEV (reference sequence). The CDR3 length is 15 residues. CDR3 sequence: CASSPKGQGSHEQYF. In DNA form, the CDR3 reads TGTGCCAGCAGCCCCAAGGGACAGGGCTCCCACGAGCAGTACTTC.

CDR3 bases: TGTGCCAGCAGGCAAACCGGGACTGGGGACTATGGCTACACCTTC. Translated: CASRQTGTGDYGYTF. The chain links TRBV6-5 to TRBJ1-2, with D perhaps matching TRBD1 (5 bases). The germline V and J ends were trimmed by 6 bases and 3 bases, with 17 bases remaining between them. Germline V gives CDR1 MNHEY, CDR2 SVGAGI. This CDR3 is 15 amino acids long.

The chain recombines TRBV2 with TRBJ1-2; D is perhaps TRBD1 (6 bases). The CDR3 is 13 residues long. Trimming left V 3 bases short and J 4 bases short, with 9 bases between. Looked up from germline, CDR1 is SNHLY and CDR2 is FYNNEI. This CDR3 is CASSEQGTYGYTF. For the CDR3, the DNA is TGTGCCAGCAGTGAGCAGGGGACCTATGGCTACACCTTC.

The chain links TRBV28 to TRBJ1-5; a possible D gene is TRBD1 (5 bases). Germline V gives CDR1 MDHEN, CDR2 SYDVKM. This CDR3 has 14 residues. V was pared by 3 bases and J by 9 bases, with 15 bases between. The DNA for the CDR3 is TGTGCCAGCAGTTTCCAACAGGCTGCTTTGCCCCAGCATTTT. Translating gives CASSFQQAALPQHF. The full variable domain, in which reference TRBV28 and TRBJ1-5 provide the parts outside the CDR3, is DVKVTQSSRYLVKRTGEKVFLECVQDMDHENMFWYRQDPGLGLRLIYFSYDVKMKEKGDIPEGYSVSREKKERFSLILESASTNQTSMYLCASSFQQAALPQHFGDGTRLSIL.

The gene calls are TRBV6-2 or TRBV6-3 and TRBJ2-5; D is unresolved. The CDR3 runs 13 residues. Germline loops: CDR1 MNHEY, CDR2 SVGEGT. The V and J ends lost 0 bases and 4 bases respectively, with 6 bases between them. The CDR3 region has the DNA TGTGCCAGCAGTTACTCGACGGGAGAGACCCAGTACTTC. Its protein is CASSYSTGETQYF.

This sequence joins TRBV5-6 and TRBJ2-7, with D possibly being TRBD2 (6 bases). The V end lost 0 bases, the J end lost 2 bases, and 9 bases lay between the germline ends. Germline V CDR1 and CDR2: SGHDT, YYEEEE. The CDR3 covers 14 residues. The CDR3 protein is CASSLVRGAYEQYF. The CDR3 DNA sequence: TGTGCCAGCAGCTTGGTGCGGGGTGCCTACGAGCAGTACTTC.

This clone was found once. This chain joins TRBV7-2 and TRBJ2-1, with 9 nucleotides matching TRBD2. The CDR3 spans 15 residues. The germline V gene encodes CDR1 SGHTA and CDR2 FQGNSA. The junction had 7 bases not matched to a gene; V was cut back by 3 bases and J by 7 bases. The CDR3 bases are TGTGCCAGCAGCTTCCTTAGCGGGGGAGCTAATGAGCAGTTCTTC. Protein sequence: CASSFLSGGANEQFF.

This clone was seen a few times. The CDR3 nucleotides read TGCGCCAGCAGCATCCAGGGGTCTGCTGAAGCTTTCTTT. It specifies CASSIQGSAEAFF. The rearrangement uses TRBV5-1 and TRBJ1-1; a possible D gene is TRBD1 (6 bases). Trimming left V 4 bases short and J 6 bases short, with 13 bases between. Germline V gene data show CDR1 as SGHRS and CDR2 as YFSETQ. This CDR3 spans 13 amino acids.